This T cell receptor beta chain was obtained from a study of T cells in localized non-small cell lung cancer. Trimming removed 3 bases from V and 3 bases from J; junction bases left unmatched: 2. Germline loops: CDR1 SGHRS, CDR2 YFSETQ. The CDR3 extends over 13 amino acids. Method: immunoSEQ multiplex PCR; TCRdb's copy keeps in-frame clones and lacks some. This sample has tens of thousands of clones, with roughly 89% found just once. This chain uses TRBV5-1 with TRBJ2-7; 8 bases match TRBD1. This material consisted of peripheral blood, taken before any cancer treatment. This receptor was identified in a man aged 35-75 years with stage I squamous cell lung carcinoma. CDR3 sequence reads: CASSSTGGYEQYF. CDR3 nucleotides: TGCGCCAGCAGCTCAACAGGGGGCTACGAGCAGTACTTC.